This T cell receptor (beta chain) was recovered during a study of CD8+CD57+ T cells in acquired aplastic anemia. About the research overall: Isolated CD4+ and CD8+ cells, once sorted, yielded DNA averaging around 3.1 ug.

For sequencing, patients were chosen who had shown expansion of CD8+CD57+ cells by flow cytometry. There was no therapy given to any patient before the blood sampling took place. General study findings and limits: Patients and controls shared approximately 28 CD8+ CDR3 sequences. The study found no significant CD8+ Simpson's diversity difference between patients and controls.

This clonotype was counted between two and nine times. Its antigen is not identified. This CDR3 spans 14 amino acids. V lost 3 bases and J 8 bases, leaving 16 bases between the germline ends. Germline V gene sequence: CDR1 SEHNR, CDR2 FQNEAQ (reference sequence). The template used for profiling TCR beta VDJ and CDR3 was genomic DNA. Each CDR3 protein gets one entry after TCRdb re-called the reads with MiXCR. The table shows under 350,000 distinct CDR3 sequences, with 56% occurring only once. The receptor's source is a human donor with aplastic anemia. Sequenced input: sorted CD4+, CD8+, or CD8+CD57+ T cells (not recorded which) from PBMCs. The chain couples TRBV7-9 to TRBJ1-2; perhaps TRBD1 as D (5 bases). CDR3 amino acids: CASSLGGRLEGYTF. The CDR3 DNA reads TGTGCCAGCAGCTTGGGGGGACGGTTGGAAGGCTACACCTTC.